Listed below are T cell receptor beta chains from one sample, sequenced in a study of T cell changes during pregnancy in multiple sclerosis. Measured with immunoSEQ multiplex PCR; TCRdb has only the in-frame clones, and not every one. The data show about 97,000 clones, with over 75% seen just once and over 0.6% held by the top ten. Specimen: peripheral blood, collected in the second trimester of pregnancy. These receptors were collected from a female donor in good health, enrolled as a control in a pregnancy study. CDR3s include the opening cysteine and the closing phenylalanine or tryptophan. A D gene is named only where the DNA matches it firmly. Only some rows state a clone size, as once, few, many or a class for expanded clones.

J: TRBJ1-1; size: -; D: -; V: TRBV5-4; DNA: TGTGCCAGCAGCTTGGGGGCCAGACTGAACACTGAAGCTTTCTTT; CDR3: CASSLGARLNTEAFF
J: TRBJ1-2; size: -; D: -; V: TRBV9; DNA: TGTGCCAGCAGCGTTGGGCTAGAGCGGGCACATGAGAGCTATGGCTACACCTTC; CDR3: CASSVGLERAHESYGYTF
J: TRBJ1-1; size: -; D: -; V: TRBV6-1; DNA: TGTGCCAGCAGTGAATACCGGACAGTCGACACTGAAGCTTTCTTT; CDR3: CASSEYRTVDTEAFF
J: TRBJ2-7; size: -; D: TRBD1; V: TRBV28; DNA: TGTGCCAGCAGTTTTGGGACAGGGGGCTTGGGCGAGCAGTACTTC; CDR3: CASSFGTGGLGEQYF
J: TRBJ1-1; size: -; D: TRBD1; V: TRBV19; DNA: TGTGCCAGTAGTCTTTGGGACAGGGTAGAGAACACTGAAGCTTTCTTT; CDR3: CASSLWDRVENTEAFF
J: TRBJ1-1; size: once; D: -; V: TRBV21-1; DNA: TGTGCCAGCAGCAAACCCCCCGACACTGAAGCTTTCTTT; CDR3: CASSKPPDTEAFF
J: TRBJ2-3; size: -; D: TRBD2; V: TRBV5-4; DNA: TGTGCCAGCAGGGGCCCGACTAGCGCGAAAAGCACAGATACGCAGTATTTT; CDR3: CASRGPTSAKSTDTQYF
J: TRBJ1-4; size: -; D: TRBD1; V: TRBV18; DNA: TGTGCCAGCTCACCCCGGACAGGGGCCCCTAATGAAAAACTGTTTTTT; CDR3: CASSPRTGAPNEKLFF
J: TRBJ2-3; size: once; D: -; V: TRBV7-2; DNA: TGTGCCAGCAATAGAGACACAGATACGCAGTATTTT; CDR3: CASNRDTDTQYF
J: TRBJ1-2; size: -; D: -; V: TRBV6-5; DNA: TGTGCCAGCAGTTACCGGGAGAGGGACTATGGCTACACCTTC; CDR3: CASSYRERDYGYTF
J: TRBJ1-1; size: -; D: -; V: TRBV7-9; DNA: TGTGCCAGCAGCTTTAGCAGAGGAGCGGGGGACACTGAAGCTTTCTTT; CDR3: CASSFSRGAGDTEAFF
J: TRBJ2-4; size: -; D: -; V: TRBV28; DNA: TGTGCCAGCAACGAACCAACAACCAAAAACATTCAGTACTTC; CDR3: CASNEPTTKNIQYF
J: TRBJ2-5; size: -; D: -; V: TRBV29-1; DNA: TGCAGCGCTACCTTTACGGGACAAGAGACCCAGTACTTC; CDR3: CSATFTGQETQYF
J: TRBJ1-1; size: few; D: -; V: TRBV4-2; DNA: TGTGCCAGCAGCCAAGATACAGGGTACATGAACACTGAAGCTTTCTTT; CDR3: CASSQDTGYMNTEAFF
J: TRBJ2-1; size: -; D: TRBD2; V: TRBV2; DNA: TGTGCCAGCATTCCCGGGACTAGAACGTACAATGAGCAGTTCTTC; CDR3: CASIPGTRTYNEQFF
J: TRBJ2-1; size: -; D: TRBD1; V: TRBV2; DNA: TGTGCCAGTACCACAGGGGGCGCCTACAATGAGCAGTTCTTC; CDR3: CASTTGGAYNEQFF
J: TRBJ1-1; size: -; D: TRBD1; V: TRBV5-1; DNA: TGCGCCAGCAGCGGGGACAGGGGCCCTAGAGGGGACACTGAAGCTTTCTTT; CDR3: CASSGDRGPRGDTEAFF
J: TRBJ2-7; size: -; D: TRBD2; V: TRBV6-6; DNA: TGTGCCAGCAGTTATCCTACTAGCGGGGTAATGTACGAGCAGTACTTC; CDR3: CASSYPTSGVMYEQYF
J: TRBJ2-1; size: once; D: TRBD2; V: TRBV6-5; DNA: TGTGCCAGCAGCCCCACTAGCGGGTCCTACAATGAGCAGTTCTTC; CDR3: CASSPTSGSYNEQFF
J: TRBJ2-1; size: -; D: TRBD2; V: TRBV4-1; DNA: TGCGCCAGCAGCCAAGGAAAGGGGCCGACTAGCGGGGACAATGAGCAGTTCTTC; CDR3: CASSQGKGPTSGDNEQFF
J: TRBJ1-4; size: -; D: TRBD1; V: TRBV18; DNA: TGTGCCAGCTCACCACCGACAGGGGGTAATGAAAAACTGTTTTTT; CDR3: CASSPPTGGNEKLFF
J: TRBJ2-3; size: -; D: -; V: TRBV5-4; DNA: TGTGCCAGCAGCTGGACAGTAAGCACAGATACGCAGTATTTT; CDR3: CASSWTVSTDTQYF
J: TRBJ1-2; size: -; D: -; V: TRBV5-1; DNA: TGCGCCAGCAGCTCCGGAGGTGGCAGTAACTATGGCTACACCTTC; CDR3: CASSSGGGSNYGYTF
J: TRBJ1-5; size: -; D: TRBD1; V: TRBV19; DNA: TGTGCCAGTAGCGAGACAGGGGGCAGGTTTCAGCCCCAGCATTTT; CDR3: CASSETGGRFQPQHF
J: TRBJ2-7; size: -; D: TRBD2; V: TRBV6-5; DNA: TGTGCCAGCGGGCGGACTAGCGGCTACGAGCAGTACTTC; CDR3: CASGRTSGYEQYF
J: TRBJ1-2; size: -; D: TRBD1; V: TRBV11-2; DNA: TGTGCCAGCAGCTTAGGGGACAGAGAGCTTGATGGCTACACCTTC; CDR3: CASSLGDRELDGYTF
J: TRBJ2-3; size: -; D: TRBD2; V: TRBV6-5; DNA: TGTGCCAGCAGCCGACTAGCGGGGGAAGGGGATACGCAGTATTTT; CDR3: CASSRLAGEGDTQYF
J: TRBJ2-7; size: once; D: -; V: TRBV28; DNA: TGTGCCAGCAGTTTTGGGCGGGGGCCCTCCTACGAGCAGTACTTC; CDR3: CASSFGRGPSYEQYF
J: TRBJ1-2; size: -; D: TRBD1; V: TRBV18; DNA: TGTGCCAGCTCGCCGTCCCGGGACAGGGGGCGCGATGGGGGCTACACCTTC; CDR3: CASSPSRDRGRDGGYTF
J: TRBJ1-1; size: -; D: -; V: TRBV21-1; DNA: TGTGCCAGCAGCAAGGGTGTCGGACAGAGCTTT; CDR3: CASSKGVGQSF
J: TRBJ2-3; size: -; D: -; V: TRBV4-1; DNA: TGCGCCAGCAGCCATCCCCTAGGCGGGAGCACAGATACGCAGTATTTT; CDR3: CASSHPLGGSTDTQYF
J: TRBJ1-2; size: -; D: TRBD1; V: TRBV9; DNA: TGTGCCAGCAGCGCAGGGACAGGGTATACTGGCTACACCTTC; CDR3: CASSAGTGYTGYTF
J: TRBJ2-1; size: few; D: TRBD2; V: TRBV6-6; DNA: TGTGCCAGCACCGTACTAGCGGGGCAAGATCTGTTCTTC; CDR3: CASTVLAGQDLFF
J: TRBJ2-4; size: -; D: TRBD2; V: TRBV4-1; DNA: TGCGCCAGCAGCCAACCCCAACGGGGGGTAGCCAAAAACATTCAGTACTTC; CDR3: CASSQPQRGVAKNIQYF
J: TRBJ2-7; size: -; D: -; V: TRBV5-4; DNA: TGTGCCAGCAGCCCGGACAGAGCGCCTTCGAGGTGGCAGTACTTC; CDR3: CASSPDRAPSRWQYF
J: TRBJ1-1; size: -; D: -; V: TRBV5-1; DNA: TGCGCCAGCAGCTTGGGGGAGGGGCTGAACACTGAAGCTTTCTTT; CDR3: CASSLGEGLNTEAFF
J: TRBJ2-1; size: few; D: TRBD2; V: TRBV19; DNA: TGTGCCAGTAGTATAGCGGCTAGCGGGGGGGATGAGCAGTTCTTC; CDR3: CASSIAASGGDEQFF
J: TRBJ2-3; size: -; D: -; V: TRBV28; DNA: TGTGCCAGCAGCTTGGGCACAGGGAGTACAGATACGCAGTATTTT; CDR3: CASSLGTGSTDTQYF
J: TRBJ1-3; size: -; D: -; V: TRBV6-1; DNA: TGTGCCAGCAGTGAAGTATTACGGTTAAACACCATATATTTT; CDR3: CASSEVLRLNTIYF
J: TRBJ1-2; size: -; D: TRBD1; V: TRBV7-2; DNA: TGTGCCAGCAGCCTTACGCCTCCTACAGGGGAGCGAGGCTACACCTTC; CDR3: CASSLTPPTGERGYTF
J: TRBJ1-2; size: -; D: TRBD1; V: TRBV6-5; DNA: TGTGCCAGCCAGAGGACAGGGGGCTATGGCTACACCTTC; CDR3: CASQRTGGYGYTF
J: TRBJ1-2; size: -; D: -; V: TRBV2; DNA: TGTGCCAGCTTCCCGGAGAACTATGGCTACACCTTC; CDR3: CASFPENYGYTF
J: TRBJ2-5; size: -; D: -; V: TRBV6-5; DNA: TGTGCCAGCTCTTTCGGCGGGAATGTGGAGACCCAGTACTTC; CDR3: CASSFGGNVETQYF
J: TRBJ2-3; size: -; D: TRBD2; V: TRBV4-2; DNA: TGTGCCAGCAGCCAAATAGCGGGGGGGCCTTGGAGAGACTTTTCAGATACGCAGTATTTT; CDR3: CASSQIAGGPWRDFSDTQYF
J: TRBJ1-6; size: -; D: -; V: TRBV21-1; DNA: TGTGCCAGCAGCACACCGGACAGGAAAAATTCACCCCTCCACTTT; CDR3: CASSTPDRKNSPLHF